These T cell receptor beta chains were read from a single sample in a study of blood T cell repertoires in COVID-19. TCRdb keeps only in-frame clones here, not all; method: immunoSEQ multiplex PCR. The sample lists over 200,000 clones, around four fifths seen once, with 5% to 6% in the top ten. The specimen was peripheral blood. All receptors derive from a man older than 75 with acute or convalescent COVID-19. CDR3s include the opening cysteine and the closing phenylalanine or tryptophan. The D gene is left open where the match is weak. The size of a clone is reported for some rows only, either as once, few or many, or as a class for expanded clones.

>TRBD1|TRBV6-1|-|TRBJ1-1
TGTGCCAGCAGTGAAGCATGGACAGGGAGGGCTGCTGAAGCTTTCTTT
CASSEAWTGRAAEAFF
>TRBD2|TRBV30|-|TRBJ2-2
TGTGCCTGGGGAAGCGGACTAGCGGGCCTTTTACGGGGCACCGGGGAGCTGTTTTTT
CAWGSGLAGLLRGTGELFF
>TRBD1|TRBV28|once|TRBJ2-7
TGTGCCAGCAGGCACTCCGGGACAGGGACAAACGAGCAGTACTTC
CASRHSGTGTNEQYF
>TRBD1|TRBV10-1|-|TRBJ2-5
TGCGCCAGCAGCGAGGACAGGACGCAAGAGACCCAGTACTTC
CASSEDRTQETQYF
>-|TRBV3-1/TRBV3-2|few|TRBJ2-1
TGTGCCAGCAGCCAAGATTTAAGCGCCGATTTCAATGAGCAGTTCTTC
CASSQDLSADFNEQFF
>TRBD1|TRBV24-1|few|TRBJ1-1
TGTGCCACCAGTGAATCAGGGGGGAATGAAGCTTTCTTT
CATSESGGNEAFF
>-|TRBV2|many|TRBJ2-5
TGTGCCAGCAAACCTACAGCACAAGAGACCCAGTACTTC
CASKPTAQETQYF
>-|TRBV9|-|TRBJ2-2
TGTGCCAGCAGCGTCCTCACAGGCGGGGAGCTGTTTTTT
CASSVLTGGELFF
>-|TRBV13|-|TRBJ1-3
TGTGCCAGCAGCTTAGTAGCGGGCTCTGGAAACACCATATATTTT
CASSLVAGSGNTIYF
>-|TRBV28|-|TRBJ2-7
TGTGCCAGCAGTAACCAATTCGGGTCCTATGACTTC
CASSNQFGSYDF
>-|TRBV27|once|TRBJ2-2
TGTGCCAGCAGTTTGGGTCAGGTGAACACCGGGGAGCTGTTTTTT
CASSLGQVNTGELFF
>TRBD1|TRBV9|-|TRBJ1-4
TGTGCCAGCAGCGTGTACGGGACAGGGAATGAAAAACTGTTTTTT
CASSVYGTGNEKLFF
>TRBD2|TRBV24-1|few|TRBJ2-3
TGTGCCACCAGTGATCTATGGACTAGCGGGGCAGATACGCAGTATTTT
CATSDLWTSGADTQYF
>TRBD2|TRBV28|-|TRBJ2-5
TGTGCCAGCAGTTTTATCGAGGACGGGGGGGAGACCCAGTACTTC
CASSFIEDGGETQYF
>TRBD2|TRBV19|-|TRBJ2-3
TGTGCCAGTAGAGCCGGGGGGGCGACGGCAGATACGCAGTATTTT
CASRAGGATADTQYF
>-|TRBV5-4|once|TRBJ2-2
TGTGCCAGCAGCTCTAAATTACCGACAGGTAACACCGGGGAGCTGTTTTTT
CASSSKLPTGNTGELFF
>TRBD1|TRBV25-1|-|TRBJ1-4
TGTGCCAGCAGTGAATCGGGAGGGGGCTATGAAAAACTGTTTTTT
CASSESGGGYEKLFF
>-|TRBV29-1|-|TRBJ1-4
TGCAGCGTTGGGTCCGGGGGGGAAAAACTGTTTTTT
CSVGSGGEKLFF
>-|TRBV9|-|TRBJ2-7
TGTGCCAGCAGCCAGGAACCGGGGGTGGTCTACGAGCAGTACTTC
CASSQEPGVVYEQYF
>TRBD2|TRBV27|-|TRBJ2-7
TGTGCCAGCAGTTTATCAGGCGGGGGGGCCTACGAGCAGTACTTC
CASSLSGGGAYEQYF
>-|TRBV7-2|once|TRBJ2-1
TGTGCCAGCAGCTTAACCAGCGGGACACAATCATTATACAATGAGCAGTTCTTC
CASSLTSGTQSLYNEQFF
>-|TRBV19|-|TRBJ2-4
TGTGCCAGTAGTATGCCCCGTAGTACCGCTCCCGGGGCCAAAAACATTCAGTACTTC
CASSMPRSTAPGAKNIQYF
>-|TRBV4-1|-|TRBJ1-6
TGCGCCAGCAGCCAAGATCACAGCTATTATAATTCACCCCTCCACTTT
CASSQDHSYYNSPLHF
>-|TRBV6-5|-|TRBJ1-2
TGTGCCAGCAGACCATCTATCAGGGTGGGAGGCTACACCTTC
CASRPSIRVGGYTF
>-|TRBV27|-|TRBJ2-1
TGTGCCAGCAGTGCGTCGCTAATATCTAGGAGGATCTTC
CASSASLISRRIF
>TRBD1|TRBV19|few|TRBJ1-5
TGTGCCAGCCTTCCGGGACAGGGCTTCTATAGCAATCAGCCCCAGCATTTT
CASLPGQGFYSNQPQHF
>TRBD1|TRBV6-1|few|TRBJ1-5
TGTGCCAGCATTGGGACAGGGGGCATCAATCAGCCCCAGCATTTT
CASIGTGGINQPQHF
>-|TRBV28|few|TRBJ1-6
TGTGCCAGCAGTTTACCAGGGGACCATTCACCCCTCCACTTT
CASSLPGDHSPLHF
>TRBD2|TRBV28|-|TRBJ2-7
TGTGCCAGCAGTTTGTCGAGACTAGCGGGAGAAGGAGGTGGGTGGTACTTC
CASSLSRLAGEGGGWYF
>-|TRBV27|few|TRBJ2-7
TGTGCCAGCAGGCCCCTAAACTCCTACGAGCAGTACTTC
CASRPLNSYEQYF
>-|TRBV6-5|-|TRBJ2-5
TGTGCCAGCAGTTCCAGACAAGAGACCCAGTACTTC
CASSSRQETQYF
>TRBD1|TRBV27|-|TRBJ1-4
TGTGCCAGCAGACAGGGGGTTATCACTAATGAAAAACTGTTTTTT
CASRQGVITNEKLFF